The clone carrying this TCR beta chain has just one count. This sample was taken from a study of blood T cell repertoires in COVID-19. Study-wide context: Material from acute and convalescent COVID-19 was sourced from the United States, Italy and Spain.

How the authors handled the data: Counts of nucleated cells, estimated from reference gene primer amplification, were obtained. Some clones are missing from TCRdb's copy, which holds only in-frame ones; the method was immunoSEQ multiplex PCR. That table supplies the V and J calls and clone size; D and trimming were determined from the DNA. The sample includes about 260,000 clones, more than 70% seen only once; the top ten take roughly 2%. Deletions cut 3 bases from V and 10 bases from J, with 26 bases between. The CDR3 runs 18 residues. CDR1 and CDR2 (germline): SGHDT, YYEEEE. The sequence was obtained from a woman between 45 and 60 years old who had recovered from COVID-19. The genes are TRBV5-6 and TRBJ1-6; D call uncertain. Material for sequencing was PBMCs or T cells enriched from blood (not recorded which). CDR3: CASSSTQVIGSGESPLHF. The CDR3 DNA is TGTGCCAGCAGCTCAACCCAAGTAATAGGGAGCGGCGAATCACCCCTCCACTTT.